These 16 T cell receptor beta chains originate from one sample sequenced in a study of beta chain features in type 1 diabetes. Study-wide results and limits: There was a moderate but significant shortening of TCRB CDR3s in all four CD4+ subsets of Type 1 diabetes patients.

These receptors have no identified antigens. Every bit of the isolated RNA underwent reverse transcription, so sequencing read expressed TCRB transcripts. Produced via immunoSEQ multiplex PCR; TCRdb's table is partial and in-frame only. Of some 370,000 clones in the sample, around a tenth were seen once. Sequencing was performed on central memory CD4+ T cells from blood. The receptors originated from a man aged 30 to 45 with type 1 diabetes.

This clone came up a few times. The same CDR3 arises from other DNA sequences in this sample as well. The chain uses TRBV7-9 and TRBJ2-1; possibly TRBD2 for D (5 bases). V was clipped by 0 bases and J by 2 bases, with 5 bases between them. The CDR3 consists of 14 residues. In germline, CDR1 is SEHNR, CDR2 FQNEAQ (reference sequence). The CDR3 DNA is TGTGCCAGCAGCTTAGCGGGAGCCTACAATGAGCAGTTCTTC. As protein: CASSLAGAYNEQFF.

This chain links TRBV2 with TRBJ2-1, with D possibly being TRBD2 (6 bases). Germline V CDR1 and CDR2: SNHLY, FYNNEI. The CDR3 is 15 amino acids. V shed 6 bases and J shed 0 bases, with 12 bases lying between them. The CDR3 sequence: CASRGADYSYNEQFF. In DNA form, the CDR3 reads TGTGCCAGCAGGGGAGCGGACTACTCCTACAATGAGCAGTTCTTC.

There are a few counts of this clone. This likely reflects a read error, since a far larger clone is one base away. The V gene is TRBV7-9, the J gene TRBJ2-7; D unclear. The J call is uncertain, as TRBJ2-5 better fits the DNA end. This CDR3 has 11 amino acids. The germline CDR1 and CDR2 sequences are SEHNR and FQNEAQ (reference sequence). Here the CDR3 DNA reads TGTGCCAGCAGCTCGCAAGAGACCCAGTACTTC. Amino acid sequence: CASSSQETQYF.

This clone was picked up a small number of times. The rearrangement joins TRBV30 to TRBJ2-3; no clear D gene. Trimming left V 0 bases short and J 6 bases short, with 7 bases between. This CDR3 comprises 12 residues. Germline V CDR1 and CDR2: GTSNPN, SVGIG (reference sequence). CDR3 bases: TGTGCCTGGAGTGTACTCGGGGATACGCAGTATTTT. Translation: CAWSVLGDTQYF. The full variable domain, in which reference TRBV30 and TRBJ2-3 provide the parts outside the CDR3, is SQTIHQWPATLVQPVGSPLSLECTVEGTSNPNLYWYRQAAGRGLQLLFYSVGIGQISSEVPQNLSASRPQDRQFILSSKKLLLSDSGFYLCAWSVLGDTQYFGPGTRLTVL.

The genes are TRBV7-6 and TRBJ1-3; no reliable D call. This CDR3 is 13 amino acids long. Germline loops: CDR1 SGHVS, CDR2 FNYEAQ. V lost 1 base to trimming and J lost 4 bases, with 5 bases between them. The CDR3 sequence: CASSLGWGNTIYF. DNA of the CDR3: TGTGCCAGCAGCTTAGGGTGGGGAAACACCATATATTTT.

The V call is TRBV7-9, the J call TRBJ2-7; D gene unclear. This CDR3 comprises 12 residues. CDR1 is SEHNR, CDR2 FQNEAQ, per germline (reference sequence). Trimming removed 2 bases at V and 5 bases at J, with 7 bases between. CDR3 in DNA: TGTGCCAGCAGCTTATCCTGGGACGAGCAGTACTTC. Translating gives CASSLSWDEQYF.

This clone was counted between two and nine times. A read error may account for a junction end that differs from germline. The chain employs TRBV10-3 and TRBJ1-1, with unresolved D. This CDR3 is built from 12 residues. The germline CDR1 and CDR2 sequences are ENHRY and SYGVKD. The CDR3 loop reads CASSDFTPEAFF. The DNA for the CDR3 is TGTGCCAGCAGTGACTTCACACCTGAAGCTTTCTTT.

This clone was detected a few times. J is TRBJ2-2 and V is TRBV5-1, with D uncertain. This CDR3 comprises 16 residues. Trimming cost V 0 bases and J 3 bases, with 12 bases left between them. CDR1 is SGHRS, CDR2 YFSETQ, per germline. The DNA for the CDR3 is TGCGCCAGCAGCTTGGTGGGCGATATTTACACCGGGGAGCTGTTTTTT. This translates into CASSLVGDIYTGELFF. The entire variable domain, with the rest obtained from reference TRBV5-1 and TRBJ2-2, is as follows: KAGVTQTPRYLIKTRGQQVTLSCSPISGHRSVSWYQQTPGQGLQFLFEYFSETQRNKGNFPGRFSGRQFSNSRSEMNVSTLELGDSALYLCASSLVGDIYTGELFFGEGSRLTVL.

The chain combines TRBV28 with TRBJ2-5; D tentatively reads TRBD1 or TRBD2 (5 bases each). This CDR3 has 15 residues. Germline assignment: CDR1 MDHEN and CDR2 SYDVKM. V was shortened by 6 bases and J by 3 bases, with 17 bases between the two germline ends. The CDR3 DNA follows: TGTGCCAGCAGGACGGGGACCGCCGGAGAAGAGACCCAGTACTTC. Its protein product is CASRTGTAGEETQYF.

This clone showed up many times. The V call is TRBV10-3, the J call TRBJ2-3; no reliable D call. This CDR3 spans 13 amino acids. V dropped 7 bases and J dropped 2 bases, with 10 bases sitting between them. Germline CDR1 is ENHRY and CDR2 is SYGVKD. The DNA for the CDR3 is TGTGCCATCACGACTGGGCCCACAGATACGCAGTATTTT. This sequence encodes CAITTGPTDTQYF.

The chain has TRBV5-4 and TRBJ1-1; D remains ambiguous. The length of the CDR3 is 14 residues. Trimming left V 4 bases short and J 1 base short, with 11 bases between. Germline lookup yields CDR1 SGHNT and CDR2 YYREEE (reference sequence). The CDR3 is CASSQEWKNTEAFF. DNA for the CDR3: TGTGCCAGCAGCCAAGAGTGGAAGAACACTGAAGCTTTCTTT. Full variable domain (remainder filled in from reference TRBV5-4 and TRBJ1-1): ETGVTQSPTHLIKTRGQQVTLRCSSQSGHNTVSWYQQALGQGPQFIFQYYREEENGRGNFPPRFSGLQFPNYSSELNVNALELDDSALYLCASSQEWKNTEAFFGQGTRLTVV.

This clone was observed a handful of times. This rearrangement joins TRBV6-6 to TRBJ2-7; D remains ambiguous. Germline CDR1 and CDR2: MNHNY and SVGAGI (reference sequence). V was shortened by 8 bases and J by 3 bases, with 17 bases between the two germline ends. This CDR3 has 14 residues. The chain's CDR3 is CASHSRNGDYEQYF. CDR3 sequence (DNA): TGTGCCAGCCACTCCCGGAACGGAGACTACGAGCAGTACTTC.

The CDR3 DNA sequence: TGTGCCAGCAGCAAAGAGTGCCCCGGGGAGCTGTTTTTT. Encoded protein: CASSKECPGELFF. The gene calls are TRBV21-1 and TRBJ2-2. TRBV21-1 is labeled a pseudogene. This CDR3 is 13 amino acids long.

This chain links TRBV7-2 with TRBJ2-7; unclear D gene. The length of the CDR3 is 13 residues. CDR1 and CDR2 (germline): SGHTA, FQGNSA. Trimming left V 3 bases short and J 1 base short, with 7 bases between. CDR3 DNA sequence: TGTGCCAGCAGCTTCCCAGCTTCCTACGAGCAGTACTTC. This gives the protein CASSFPASYEQYF.

This clone was seen a handful of times. This chain links TRBV25-1 with TRBJ2-6; 9 nucleotides agree with TRBD1. The CDR3 has 16 amino acids. The germline V gene has CDR1 MGHDK and CDR2 SYGVNS. The V gene end was trimmed by 5 bases and the J gene end by 2 bases; junction bases not matched to a gene: 4. The CDR3 here is CASSRTGGTGANVLTF. The CDR3 bases are TGTGCCAGCAGTCGTACAGGGGGCACTGGGGCCAACGTCCTGACTTTC.

The J gene is TRBJ1-2, the V gene TRBV21-1; the table's D call TRBD1 went unverified against the DNA. TRBV21-1 is shown as a pseudogene. The CDR3 is made up of 15 amino acids. The CDR3 protein is CASSKVGQSNYGYTF. CDR3 sequence (DNA): TGTGCCAGCAGCAAAGTCGGACAGTCTAACTATGGCTACACCTTC.